This TCR beta chain stems from a study of a mutant IDH1 vaccine in newly diagnosed glioma. In regard to this clone: The antigen remains undetermined.

Findings of the study overall: Of the patients, roughly 93% had vaccine-induced immune responses.

Specified time point: week 23, last vaccination. Vaccination comprised doses that each held 300 ug of mutant IDH1 20-mer peptide, plus topical imiquimod. Donors had new IDH1-mutant astrocytomas of WHO grade 3 or 4 (ATRX-lost). This CDR3 is 16 amino acids long. Looked up from germline, CDR1 is SGDLS and CDR2 is YYNGEE. The V and J ends lost 0 bases and 5 bases, in that order; junction bases with no gene match: 10. Repertoires were generated with immunoSEQ multiplex PCR, while TCRdb's copy carries only in-frame clones and drops some. The sample yields about 55,000 clones, 75% to 90% seen once. V gene TRBV9 combines with J gene TRBJ2-5; the match to TRBD2 covers 7 bases. Sequenced material: PBMCs, taken from a glioma patient whose treatment included an IDH1 peptide vaccine. The source of this sequence is a middle-aged man with glioma. CDR3 in amino acids: CASSVGLTSLVETQYF. CDR3 DNA sequence: TGTGCCAGCAGCGTAGGGCTGACTAGCCTAGTGGAGACCCAGTACTTC.